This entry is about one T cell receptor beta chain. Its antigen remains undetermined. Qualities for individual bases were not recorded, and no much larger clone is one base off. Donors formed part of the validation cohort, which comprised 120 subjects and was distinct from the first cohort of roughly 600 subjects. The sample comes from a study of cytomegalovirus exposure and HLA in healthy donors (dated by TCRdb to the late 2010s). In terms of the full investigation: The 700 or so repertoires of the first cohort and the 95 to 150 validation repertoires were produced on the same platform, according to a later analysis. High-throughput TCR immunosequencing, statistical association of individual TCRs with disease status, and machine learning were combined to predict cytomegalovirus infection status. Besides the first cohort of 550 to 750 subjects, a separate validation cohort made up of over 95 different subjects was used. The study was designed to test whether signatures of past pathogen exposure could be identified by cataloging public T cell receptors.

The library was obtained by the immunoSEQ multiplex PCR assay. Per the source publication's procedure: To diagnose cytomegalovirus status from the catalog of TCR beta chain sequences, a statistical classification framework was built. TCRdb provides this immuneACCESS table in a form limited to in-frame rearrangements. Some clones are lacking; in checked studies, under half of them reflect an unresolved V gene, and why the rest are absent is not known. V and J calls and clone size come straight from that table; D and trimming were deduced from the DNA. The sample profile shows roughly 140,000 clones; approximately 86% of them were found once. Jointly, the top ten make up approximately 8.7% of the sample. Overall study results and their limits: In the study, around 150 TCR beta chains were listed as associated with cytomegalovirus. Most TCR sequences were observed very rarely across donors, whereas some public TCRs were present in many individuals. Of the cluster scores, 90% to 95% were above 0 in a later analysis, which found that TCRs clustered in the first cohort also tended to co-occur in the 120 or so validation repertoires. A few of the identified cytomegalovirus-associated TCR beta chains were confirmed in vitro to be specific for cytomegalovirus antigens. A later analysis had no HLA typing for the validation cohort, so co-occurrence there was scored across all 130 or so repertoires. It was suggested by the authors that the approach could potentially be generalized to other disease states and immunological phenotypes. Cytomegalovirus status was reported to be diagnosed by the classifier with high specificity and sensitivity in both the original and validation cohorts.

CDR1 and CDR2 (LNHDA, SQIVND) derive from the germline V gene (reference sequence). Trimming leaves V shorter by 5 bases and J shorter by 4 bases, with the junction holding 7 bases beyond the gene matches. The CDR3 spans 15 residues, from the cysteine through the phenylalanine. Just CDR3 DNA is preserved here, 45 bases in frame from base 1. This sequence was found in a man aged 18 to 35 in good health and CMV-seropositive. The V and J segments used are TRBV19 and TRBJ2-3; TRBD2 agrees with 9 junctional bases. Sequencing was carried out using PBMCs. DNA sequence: TGTGCCAGTAGTCGGCTAGCGGGATTTGCAGATACGCAGTATTTT. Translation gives CASSRLAGFADTQYF.